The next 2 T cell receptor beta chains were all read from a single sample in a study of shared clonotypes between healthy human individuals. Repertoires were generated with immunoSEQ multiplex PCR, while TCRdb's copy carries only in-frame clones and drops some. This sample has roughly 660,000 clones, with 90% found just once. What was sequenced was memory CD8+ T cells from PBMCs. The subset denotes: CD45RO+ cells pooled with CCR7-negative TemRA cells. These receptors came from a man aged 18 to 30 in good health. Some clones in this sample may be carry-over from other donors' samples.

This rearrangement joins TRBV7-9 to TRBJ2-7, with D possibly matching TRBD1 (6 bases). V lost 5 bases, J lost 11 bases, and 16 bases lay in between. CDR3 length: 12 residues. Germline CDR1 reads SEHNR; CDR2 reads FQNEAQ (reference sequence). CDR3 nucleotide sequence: TGTGCCAGCAGCGGAGATAGACAGGCTAAGTACTTC. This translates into CASSGDRQAKYF. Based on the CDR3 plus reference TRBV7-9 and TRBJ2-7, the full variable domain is DTGVSQNPRHKITKRGQNVTFRCDPISEHNRLYWYRQTLGQGPEFLTYFQNEAQLEKSRLLSDRFSAERPKGSFSTLEIQRTEQGDSAMYLCASSGDRQAKYFGPGTRLTVT.

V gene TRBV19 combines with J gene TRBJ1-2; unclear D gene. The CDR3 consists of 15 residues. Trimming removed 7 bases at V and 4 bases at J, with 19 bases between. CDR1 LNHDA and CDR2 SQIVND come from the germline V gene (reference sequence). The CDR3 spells CASTSRAPLVYGYTF. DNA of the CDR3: TGTGCCAGTACCTCGCGAGCGCCACTGGTCTATGGCTACACCTTC.